These 9 T cell receptor beta chains share one sample of origin, sequenced in a study of blood T cell repertoires in COVID-19. Clones were read by immunoSEQ multiplex PCR, and TCRdb kept only the in-frame ones, dropping some. The sample holds about 240,000 clones; approximately 82% are singletons and the top ten take less than 3.5%. The sequencing input was peripheral blood. The receptors derive from a woman aged 18-30 years with acute or convalescent COVID-19.

The gene calls are TRBV6-2 or TRBV6-3 and TRBJ2-7; perhaps TRBD1 as D (6 bases). Trimming pared 0 bases from V and 2 bases from J, leaving 14 bases between. CDR1 and CDR2 from the germline V gene are MNHEY and SVGEGT. The CDR3 runs 16 residues. In nucleotides, the CDR3 is TGTGCCAGCAGTTACTCGGTAGGACAGCCCCCCTACGAGCAGTACTTC. Translated, it gives CASSYSVGQPPYEQYF.

The chain carries TRBV3-1 (or the pseudogene TRBV3-2) and TRBJ1-1, with 8 bases aligning to TRBD1. The germline V gene has CDR1 LGHDT and CDR2 YNNKEL (reference sequence). The CDR3 covers 15 residues. The junction had 10 bases not matched to a gene; V was cut back by 7 bases and J by 3 bases. CDR3 DNA sequence: TGTGCCAGCATGGCAGGGGGCGCCGGGGACACTGAAGCTTTCTTT. This sequence encodes CASMAGGAGDTEAFF.

CDR3 coding DNA: TGTGCCAGCAGCGTGAGACAGACTAGCGGGAGGAACACCGGGGAGCTGTTTTTT. It is translated as CASSVRQTSGRNTGELFF. The V gene is TRBV9, the J gene TRBJ2-2, with 12 nucleotides matching TRBD2. With V trimmed by 2 bases and J by 1 base, 6 bases remained unmatched. Germline V gene sequence: CDR1 SGDLS, CDR2 YYNGEE. The CDR3 is made up of 18 amino acids.

The J gene is TRBJ2-6, the V gene TRBV5-1; TRBD1 matches 8 bases. Germline CDR1 is SGHRS and CDR2 is YFSETQ. The V gene end was trimmed by 0 bases and the J gene end by 0 bases; junction bases not matched to a gene: 8. This CDR3 comprises 19 residues. CDR3 nucleotides: TGCGCCAGCAGCTTGGAAGGACAGGGACTTTTCTCTGGGGCCAACGTCCTGACTTTC. It encodes CASSLEGQGLFSGANVLTF.

This sequence joins TRBV5-6 and TRBJ2-2; 8 nucleotides match TRBD1. The CDR3 is 17 amino acids. Germline V gene data show CDR1 as SGHDT and CDR2 as YYEEEE. Germline trimming cut 1 base from V and 6 bases from J; bases unmatched to any gene: 11. CDR3 nucleotides: TGTGCCAGCAGCTTGTTTGGGCAGGGGGCGCGATCCGGGGAGCTGTTTTTT. Its translation: CASSLFGQGARSGELFF.

The chain joins TRBV6-2 or TRBV6-3 to TRBJ1-5; 11 nucleotides line up with TRBD1. V gave up 2 bases and J gave up 2 bases; unmatched junction bases: 14. CDR1 and CDR2 from the germline V gene are MNHEY and SVGEGT. CDR3 size: 20 residues. The CDR3 protein is CASSYNRLDRGLLGNQPQHF. The CDR3 DNA follows: TGTGCCAGCAGTTACAACCGGTTGGACAGGGGGCTACTAGGCAATCAGCCCCAGCATTTT.

This rearrangement joins TRBV19 to TRBJ1-6; D call uncertain. Deletions cut 6 bases from V and 6 bases from J, with 12 bases between. The length of the CDR3 is 14 residues. Germline V gene sequence: CDR1 LNHDA, CDR2 SQIVND (reference sequence). The DNA of the CDR3 is TGTGCCAGTAGGTTCCCGGGGTCTAATTCACCCCTCCACTTT. This codes for CASRFPGSNSPLHF.

This chain connects TRBV27 to TRBJ2-7; 8 nucleotides align to TRBD1. Germline V gene sequence: CDR1 MNHEY, CDR2 SMNVEV (reference sequence). V dropped 4 bases and J dropped 6; count of bases not matched to a gene: 5. The CDR3 sequence is 13 residues long. The CDR3 sequence: CASSSPGGVEQYF. The CDR3 nucleotides read TGTGCCAGCAGTTCCCCAGGGGGCGTCGAGCAGTACTTC.

The J gene is TRBJ1-2, the V gene TRBV6-6; 9 bases map to TRBD1. CDR1 MNHNY and CDR2 SVGAGI come from the germline V gene (reference sequence). The CDR3 covers 14 residues. The V and J ends lost 0 bases and 8 bases, in that order; junction bases with no gene match: 4. Written as DNA, the CDR3 is TGTGCCAGCAGTTACTCGGGGACAGGGATCGGCTACACCTTC. Translating gives CASSYSGTGIGYTF.